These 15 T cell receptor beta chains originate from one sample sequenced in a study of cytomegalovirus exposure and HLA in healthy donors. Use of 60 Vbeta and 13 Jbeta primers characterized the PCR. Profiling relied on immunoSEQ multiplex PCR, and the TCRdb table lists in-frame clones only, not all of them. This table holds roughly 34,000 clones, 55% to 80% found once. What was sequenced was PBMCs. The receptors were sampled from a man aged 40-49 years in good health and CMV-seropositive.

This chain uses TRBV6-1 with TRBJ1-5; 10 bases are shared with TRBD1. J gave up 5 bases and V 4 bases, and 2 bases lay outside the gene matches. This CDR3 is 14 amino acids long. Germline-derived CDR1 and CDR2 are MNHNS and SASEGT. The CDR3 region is CASSGGQGHQPQHF. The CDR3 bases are TGTGCCAGCAGTGGGGGACAGGGGCATCAGCCCCAGCATTTT.

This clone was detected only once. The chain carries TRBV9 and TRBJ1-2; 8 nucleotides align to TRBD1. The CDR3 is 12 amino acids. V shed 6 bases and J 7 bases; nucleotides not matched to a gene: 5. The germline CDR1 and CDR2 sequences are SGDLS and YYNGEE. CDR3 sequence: CASTRTGGGYTF. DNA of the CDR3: TGTGCCAGCACGAGAACAGGGGGTGGCTACACCTTC.

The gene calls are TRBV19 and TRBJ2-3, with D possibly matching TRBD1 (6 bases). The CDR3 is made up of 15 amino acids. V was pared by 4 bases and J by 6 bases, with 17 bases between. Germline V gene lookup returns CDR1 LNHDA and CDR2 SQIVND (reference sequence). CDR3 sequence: CASSNPGQSVDTQYF. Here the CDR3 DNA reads TGTGCCAGTAGTAACCCAGGACAGTCCGTGGATACGCAGTATTTT.

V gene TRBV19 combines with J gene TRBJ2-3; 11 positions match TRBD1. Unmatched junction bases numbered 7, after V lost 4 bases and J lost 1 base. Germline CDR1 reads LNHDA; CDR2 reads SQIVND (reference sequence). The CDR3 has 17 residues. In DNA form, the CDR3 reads TGTGCCAGTAGTAGTGGACAGGGGGCTCGAGGCACAGATACGCAGTATTTT. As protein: CASSSGQGARGTDTQYF.

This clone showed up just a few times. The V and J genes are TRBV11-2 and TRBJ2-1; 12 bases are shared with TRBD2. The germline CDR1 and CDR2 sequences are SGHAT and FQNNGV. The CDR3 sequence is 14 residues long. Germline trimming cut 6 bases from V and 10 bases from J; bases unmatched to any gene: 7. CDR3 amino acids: CASRLLAGGWEQFF. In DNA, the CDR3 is TGTGCCAGCAGGCTACTAGCGGGGGGATGGGAGCAGTTCTTC.

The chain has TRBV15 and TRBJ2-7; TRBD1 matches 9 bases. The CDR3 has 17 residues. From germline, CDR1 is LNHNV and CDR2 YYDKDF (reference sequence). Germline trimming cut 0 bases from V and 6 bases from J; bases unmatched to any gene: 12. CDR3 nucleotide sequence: TGTGCCACCAGCAGAGATCCTCCGGGACAGGGTTGGGGCGAGCAGTACTTC. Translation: CATSRDPPGQGWGEQYF.

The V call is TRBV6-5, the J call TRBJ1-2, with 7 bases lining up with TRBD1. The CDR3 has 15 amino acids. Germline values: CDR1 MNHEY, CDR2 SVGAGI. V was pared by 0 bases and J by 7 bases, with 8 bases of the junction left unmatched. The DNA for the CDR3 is TGTGCCAGCAGTTACTCGAAAGGGACAGTGGGTGGCTACACCTTC. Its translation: CASSYSKGTVGGYTF.

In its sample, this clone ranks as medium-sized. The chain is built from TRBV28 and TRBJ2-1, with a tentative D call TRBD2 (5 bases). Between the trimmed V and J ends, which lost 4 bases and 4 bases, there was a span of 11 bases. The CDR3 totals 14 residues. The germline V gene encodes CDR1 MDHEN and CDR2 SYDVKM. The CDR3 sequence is CASSSLAGYNEQFF. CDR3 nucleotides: TGTGCCAGCAGTTCCCTAGCTGGGTACAATGAGCAGTTCTTC.

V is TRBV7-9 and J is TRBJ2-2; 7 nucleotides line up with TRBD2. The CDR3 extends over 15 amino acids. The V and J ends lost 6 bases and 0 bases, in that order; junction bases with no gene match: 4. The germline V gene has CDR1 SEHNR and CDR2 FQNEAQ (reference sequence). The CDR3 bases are TGTGCCAGCAGACCCGGACTAGCGAACACCGGGGAGCTGTTTTTT. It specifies CASRPGLANTGELFF.

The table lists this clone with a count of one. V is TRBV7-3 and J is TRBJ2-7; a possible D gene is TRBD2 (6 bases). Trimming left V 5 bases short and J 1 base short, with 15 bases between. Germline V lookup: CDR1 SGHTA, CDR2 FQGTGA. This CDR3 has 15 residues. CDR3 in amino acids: CASSLRGGESYEQYF. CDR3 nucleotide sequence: TGTGCCAGCAGCCTGAGGGGCGGGGAGTCCTACGAGCAGTACTTC. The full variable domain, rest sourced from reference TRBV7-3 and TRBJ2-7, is GAGVSQTPSNKVTEKGKYVELRCDPISGHTALYWYRQSLGQGPEFLIYFQGTGAADDSGLPNDRFFAVRPEGSVSTLKIQRTERGDSAVYLCASSLRGGESYEQYFGPGTRLTVT.

In DNA, the CDR3 is TGTGCCAGCAGCTTAGCGGGCGGGGGGGCCGCCGAGCAGTACTTC. Translation gives CASSLAGGGAAEQYF. The gene calls are TRBV7-9 and TRBJ2-7, with 9 positions matching TRBD2. From germline, CDR1 is SEHNR and CDR2 FQNEAQ (reference sequence). The J segment lost 6 bases and the V segment lost 0 bases, leaving 6 bases of the junction unmatched. The CDR3 runs 15 residues.

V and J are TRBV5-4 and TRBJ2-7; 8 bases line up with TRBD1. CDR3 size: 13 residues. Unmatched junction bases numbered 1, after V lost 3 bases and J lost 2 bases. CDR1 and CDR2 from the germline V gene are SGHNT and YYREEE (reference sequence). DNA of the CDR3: TGTGCCAGCAGCTGGACAGGGACCTACGAGCAGTACTTC. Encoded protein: CASSWTGTYEQYF.

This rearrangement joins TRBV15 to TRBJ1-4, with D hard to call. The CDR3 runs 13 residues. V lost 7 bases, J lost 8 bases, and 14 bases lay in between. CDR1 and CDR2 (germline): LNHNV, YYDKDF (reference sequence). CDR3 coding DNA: TGTGCCACCACCGCCGGGGTTCAGGAAAAACTGTTTTTT. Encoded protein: CATTAGVQEKLFF.

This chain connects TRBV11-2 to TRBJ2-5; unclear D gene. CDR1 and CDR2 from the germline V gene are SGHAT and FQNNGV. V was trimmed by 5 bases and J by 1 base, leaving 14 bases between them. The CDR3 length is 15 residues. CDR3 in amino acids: CASSQNSGFQETQYF. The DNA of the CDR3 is TGTGCCAGCAGCCAAAACTCCGGGTTCCAAGAGACCCAGTACTTC.

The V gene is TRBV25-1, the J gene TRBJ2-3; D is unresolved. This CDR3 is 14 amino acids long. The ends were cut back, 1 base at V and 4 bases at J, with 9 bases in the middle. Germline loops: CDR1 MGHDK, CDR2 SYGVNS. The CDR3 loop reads CASSESFPADTQYF. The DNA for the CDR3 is TGTGCCAGCAGTGAATCCTTCCCGGCAGATACGCAGTATTTT.